The present T cell receptor (beta chain) was sequenced within a study of graft-versus-host responses after intestinal transplantation. Germline CDR1 and CDR2: SGHDT and YYEEEE. CDR3 length: 16 residues. V trimming: 3 bases; J trimming: 8 bases; junction bases outside the gene matches: 8. On this clone itself: As yet, its antigen is unknown.

Assay: immunoSEQ multiplex PCR; the TCRdb copy retains only in-frame clones and omits some. This sample has tens of thousands of clones, with about 93% found just once. The clonotype was recovered from a human donor who received an intestinal transplant. V gene TRBV5-6 combines with J gene TRBJ2-1; 13 bases match TRBD2. The sequences come from unstimulated CD8+ T cells sorted from spleen or lymph node cells, collected before intestinal transplant. The CDR3 bases are TGTGCCAGCAGCTCGGTTGGGACTAGCGGGAACTATGAGCAGTTCTTC. Protein: CASSSVGTSGNYEQFF.